This TCR beta chain was profiled in a study of T cell responses to AZD1222 COVID-19 vaccine. Overall study results and limits: Females outnumbered males among donors, who were mostly white British; clonal diversity was possibly underestimated. Baseline testing showed seropositivity in only a handful of AZD1222 recipients. Following two doses of AZD1222, Spike-specific TCR breadth and depth rose. Samples come after the peak T cell response, not at day 14.

As regards this clone: Its antigen is currently unknown.

Measured with immunoSEQ multiplex PCR; TCRdb has only the in-frame clones, and not every one. The repertoire holds roughly 95,000 clones, over 75% seen once, with about 2.5% in the top ten. This TCR came from an adult in good health. Sequencing was performed on peripheral blood, taken on day 0 of AZD1222 vaccination.

The CDR3 spells CASSQEIGSTDTQYF. For the CDR3, the DNA is TGCGCCAGCAGCCAAGAAATTGGGAGCACAGATACGCAGTATTTT. The chain has TRBV4-1 and TRBJ2-3; D gene ambiguous. Trimming stripped 0 bases from V and 0 bases from J, with 7 bases between. Germline V gives CDR1 MGHRA, CDR2 YSYEKL. The CDR3 length is 15 residues.